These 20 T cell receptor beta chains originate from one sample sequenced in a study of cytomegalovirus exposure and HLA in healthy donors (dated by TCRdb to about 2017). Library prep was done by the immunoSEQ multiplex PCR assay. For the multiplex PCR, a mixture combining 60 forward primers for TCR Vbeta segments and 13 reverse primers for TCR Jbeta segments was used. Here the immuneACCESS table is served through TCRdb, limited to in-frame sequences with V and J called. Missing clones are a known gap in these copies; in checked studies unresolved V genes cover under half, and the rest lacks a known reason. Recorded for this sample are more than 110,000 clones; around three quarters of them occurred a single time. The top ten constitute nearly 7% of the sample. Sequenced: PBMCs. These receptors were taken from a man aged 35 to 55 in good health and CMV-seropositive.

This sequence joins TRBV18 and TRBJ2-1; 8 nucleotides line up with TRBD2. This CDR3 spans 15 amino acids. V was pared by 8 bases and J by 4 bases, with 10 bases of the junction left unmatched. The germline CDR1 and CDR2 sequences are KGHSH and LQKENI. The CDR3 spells CASSNPAGVYNEQFF. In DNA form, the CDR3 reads TGTGCCAGCAGTAACCCAGCGGGAGTGTACAATGAGCAGTTCTTC.

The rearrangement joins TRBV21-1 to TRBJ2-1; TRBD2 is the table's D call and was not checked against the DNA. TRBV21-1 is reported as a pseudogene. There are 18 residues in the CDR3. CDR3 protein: CASSITIGSGGVYNEQFF. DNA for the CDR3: TGTGCCAGCAGCATAACGATTGGAAGCGGGGGGGTATACAATGAGCAGTTCTTC.

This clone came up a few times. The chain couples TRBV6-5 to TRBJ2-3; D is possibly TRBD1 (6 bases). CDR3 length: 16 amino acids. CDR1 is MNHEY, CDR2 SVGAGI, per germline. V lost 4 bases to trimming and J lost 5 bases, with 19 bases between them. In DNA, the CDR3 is TGTGCCAGCAGTTCTTTAAAGGGGGTCCAGGGAGATACGCAGTATTTT. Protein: CASSSLKGVQGDTQYF.

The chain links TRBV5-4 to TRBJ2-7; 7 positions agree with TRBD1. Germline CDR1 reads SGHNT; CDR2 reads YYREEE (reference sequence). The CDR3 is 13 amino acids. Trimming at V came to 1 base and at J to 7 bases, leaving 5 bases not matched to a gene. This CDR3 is CASSLPWTGEQYF. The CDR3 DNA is TGTGCCAGCAGCTTGCCATGGACAGGAGAGCAGTACTTC.

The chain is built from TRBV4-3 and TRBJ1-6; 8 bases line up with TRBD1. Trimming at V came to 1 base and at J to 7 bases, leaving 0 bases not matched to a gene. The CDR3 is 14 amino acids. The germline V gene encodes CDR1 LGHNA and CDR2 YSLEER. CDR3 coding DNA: TGCGCCAGCAGCCAAGCAGGGGGCAATTCACCCCTCCACTTT. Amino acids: CASSQAGGNSPLHF.

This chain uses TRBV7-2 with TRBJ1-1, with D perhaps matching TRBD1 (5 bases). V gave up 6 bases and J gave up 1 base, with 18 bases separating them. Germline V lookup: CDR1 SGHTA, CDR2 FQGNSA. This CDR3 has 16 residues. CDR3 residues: CASSSQGWGRNTEAFF. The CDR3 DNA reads TGTGCCAGCAGTTCCCAGGGTTGGGGTCGGAACACTGAAGCTTTCTTT.

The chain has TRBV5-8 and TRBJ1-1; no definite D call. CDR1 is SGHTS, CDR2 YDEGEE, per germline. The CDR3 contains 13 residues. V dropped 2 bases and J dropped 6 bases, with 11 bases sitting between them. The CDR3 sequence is CASSFLGSAEAFF. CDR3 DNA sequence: TGTGCCAGCAGCTTTTTGGGGAGCGCTGAAGCTTTCTTT.

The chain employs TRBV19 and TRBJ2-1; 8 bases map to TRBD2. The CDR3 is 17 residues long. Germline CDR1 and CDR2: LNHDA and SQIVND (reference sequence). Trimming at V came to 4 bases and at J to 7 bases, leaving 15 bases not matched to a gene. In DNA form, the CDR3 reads TGTGCCAGTAGTACCACGTTGGCGGGAGGAGGTAGGAATGAGCAGTTCTTC. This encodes CASSTTLAGGGRNEQFF.

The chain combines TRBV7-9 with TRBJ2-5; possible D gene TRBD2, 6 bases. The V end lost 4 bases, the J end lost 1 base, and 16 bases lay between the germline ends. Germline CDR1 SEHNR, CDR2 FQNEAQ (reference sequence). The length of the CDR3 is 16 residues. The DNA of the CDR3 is TGTGCCAGCAGCTCTGGGTGGGGACTGCTCCAAGAGACCCAGTACTTC. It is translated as CASSSGWGLLQETQYF.

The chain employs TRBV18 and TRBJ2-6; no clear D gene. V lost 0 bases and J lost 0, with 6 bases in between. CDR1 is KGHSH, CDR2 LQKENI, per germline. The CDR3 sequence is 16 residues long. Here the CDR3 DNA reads TGTGCCAGCTCACCACCCGATAGCTCTGGGGCCAACGTCCTGACTTTC. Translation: CASSPPDSSGANVLTF. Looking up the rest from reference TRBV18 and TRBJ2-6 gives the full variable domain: NAGVMQNPRHLVRRRGQEARLRCSPMKGHSHVYWYRQLPEEGLKFMVYLQKENIIDESGMPKERFSAEFPKEGPSILRIQQVVRGDSAAYFCASSPPDSSGANVLTFGAGSRLTVL.

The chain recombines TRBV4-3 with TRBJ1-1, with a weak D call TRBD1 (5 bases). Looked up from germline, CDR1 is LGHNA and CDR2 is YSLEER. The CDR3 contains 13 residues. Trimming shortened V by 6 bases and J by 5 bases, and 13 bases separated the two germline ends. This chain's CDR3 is CASSSMGGTEAFF. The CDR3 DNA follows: TGCGCCAGCAGTTCAATGGGGGGGACTGAAGCTTTCTTT.

CDR3 in DNA: TGTGCCAGCAGCGGCCTACAGGGTAATTTTGGTGGCTACACCTTC. Translating gives CASSGLQGNFGGYTF. This chain links TRBV11-2 with TRBJ1-2; maybe TRBD1 (6 bases). The V end lost 5 bases, the J end lost 7 bases, and 20 bases lay between the germline ends. The CDR3 has 15 residues. Germline V lookup: CDR1 SGHAT, CDR2 FQNNGV.

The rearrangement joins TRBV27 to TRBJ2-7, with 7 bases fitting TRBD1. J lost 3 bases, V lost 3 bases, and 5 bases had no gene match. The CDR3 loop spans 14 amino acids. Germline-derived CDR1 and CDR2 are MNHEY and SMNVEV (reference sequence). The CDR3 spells CASSLGQHGYEQYF. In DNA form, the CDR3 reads TGTGCCAGCAGTTTGGGACAGCACGGCTACGAGCAGTACTTC.

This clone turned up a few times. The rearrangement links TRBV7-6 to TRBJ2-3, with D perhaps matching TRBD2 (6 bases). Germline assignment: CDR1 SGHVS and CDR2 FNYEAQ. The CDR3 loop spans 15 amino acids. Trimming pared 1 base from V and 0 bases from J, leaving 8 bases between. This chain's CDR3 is CASSLVAASTDTQYF. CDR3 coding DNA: TGTGCCAGCAGCTTAGTAGCGGCTAGCACAGATACGCAGTATTTT. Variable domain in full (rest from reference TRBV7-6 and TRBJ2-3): GAGVSQSPRYKVTKRGQDVALRCDPISGHVSLYWYRQALGQGPEFLTYFNYEAQQDKSGLPNDRFSAERPEGSISTLTIQRTEQRDSAMYRCASSLVAASTDTQYFGPGTRLTVL.

The CDR3 DNA is TGTGCCAGCAGTAGCCAGGGCCTATCGCCCTACAATGAGCAGTTCTTC. Amino acids: CASSSQGLSPYNEQFF. The V and J genes are TRBV27 and TRBJ2-1; a weak D match, TRBD1 (5 bases). Germline V gives CDR1 MNHEY, CDR2 SMNVEV (reference sequence). V was clipped by 5 bases and J by 2 bases, with 16 bases between them. The CDR3 totals 16 residues.

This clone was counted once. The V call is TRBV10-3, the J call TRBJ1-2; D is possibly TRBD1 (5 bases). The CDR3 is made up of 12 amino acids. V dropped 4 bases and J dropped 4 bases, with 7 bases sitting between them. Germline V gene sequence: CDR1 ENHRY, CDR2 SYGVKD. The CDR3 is CAISGTGYGYTF. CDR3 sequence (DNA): TGTGCCATCAGTGGAACAGGCTATGGCTACACCTTC.

This CDR3 reads CASSMTGGLYEQYF. CDR3 in DNA: TGTGCCAGCAGTATGACAGGGGGACTCTACGAGCAGTACTTC. The chain has TRBV27 and TRBJ2-7; 9 nucleotides agree with TRBD1. In germline, CDR1 is MNHEY, CDR2 SMNVEV (reference sequence). J was trimmed by 3 bases and V by 5 bases; bases with no gene match: 5. The CDR3 spans 14 residues.

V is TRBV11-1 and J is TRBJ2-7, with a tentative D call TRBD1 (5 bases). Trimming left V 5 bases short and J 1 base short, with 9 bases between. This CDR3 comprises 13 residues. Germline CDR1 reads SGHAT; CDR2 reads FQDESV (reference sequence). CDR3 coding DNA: TGTGCCAGCAGCCTCGGACAATCCTACGAGCAGTACTTC. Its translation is CASSLGQSYEQYF.

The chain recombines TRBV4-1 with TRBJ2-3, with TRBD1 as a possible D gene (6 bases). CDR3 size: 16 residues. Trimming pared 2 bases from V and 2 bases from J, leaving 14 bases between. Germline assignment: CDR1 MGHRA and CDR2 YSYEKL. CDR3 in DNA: TGCGCCAGCAGCCAACAGGGGCAGGGTTTCACAGATACGCAGTATTTT. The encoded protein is CASSQQGQGFTDTQYF.

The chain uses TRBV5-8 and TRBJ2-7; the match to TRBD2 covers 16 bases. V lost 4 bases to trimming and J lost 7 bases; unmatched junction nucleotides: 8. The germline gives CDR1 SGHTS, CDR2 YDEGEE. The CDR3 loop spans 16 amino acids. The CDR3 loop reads CASSKGTSGRAEEQYF. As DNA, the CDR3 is TGTGCCAGCAGCAAAGGGACTAGCGGGAGGGCCGAGGAGCAGTACTTC.